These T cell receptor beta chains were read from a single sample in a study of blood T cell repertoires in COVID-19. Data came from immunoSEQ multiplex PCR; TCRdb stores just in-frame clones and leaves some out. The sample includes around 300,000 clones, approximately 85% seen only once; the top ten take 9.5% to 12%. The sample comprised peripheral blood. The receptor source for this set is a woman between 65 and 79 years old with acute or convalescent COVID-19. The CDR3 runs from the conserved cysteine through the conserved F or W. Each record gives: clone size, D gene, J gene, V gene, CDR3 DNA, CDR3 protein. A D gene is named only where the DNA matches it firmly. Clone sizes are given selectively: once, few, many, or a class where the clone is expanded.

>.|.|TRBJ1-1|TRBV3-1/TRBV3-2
TGTGCCAGCAGCCAAGCCACAGGGACGAGCACTGAAGCTTTCTTT
CASSQATGTSTEAFF
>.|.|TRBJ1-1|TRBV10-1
TGCGCCAGCAGAGCAGGGGAAAACACTGAAGCTTTCTTT
CASRAGENTEAFF
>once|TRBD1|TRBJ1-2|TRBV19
TGTGCCAGCACCGGGACAGAGGGCTACACCTTC
CASTGTEGYTF
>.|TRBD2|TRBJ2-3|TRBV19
TGTGCCAGTACCATCCCGGGGGGACCCACAGATACGCAGTATTTT
CASTIPGGPTDTQYF
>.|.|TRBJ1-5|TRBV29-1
TGCAGCGTCGCGGGAGCCAATCAGCCCCAGCATTTT
CSVAGANQPQHF
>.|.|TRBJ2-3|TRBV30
TGTGCCTGCGGCCAGGGCACAGATACGCAGTATTTT
CACGQGTDTQYF
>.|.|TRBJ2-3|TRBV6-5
TGTGCCAGCAGTTACTCGAGTGGCGGGAGCACAGATACGCAGTATTTT
CASSYSSGGSTDTQYF
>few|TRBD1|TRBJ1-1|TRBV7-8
TGTGCCAGCAGCAAAGACAGGGGCCGAAACACTGAAGCTTTCTTT
CASSKDRGRNTEAFF
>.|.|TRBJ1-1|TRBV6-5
TGTGCCAGCAGTTCTACAGGGAGTCATAGGGAAGCTTTCTTT
CASSSTGSHREAFF
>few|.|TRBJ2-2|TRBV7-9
TGTGCCAGCAGCCCTACCGGGTCGAACACCGGGGAGCTGTTTTTT
CASSPTGSNTGELFF
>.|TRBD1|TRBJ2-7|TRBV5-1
TGCGCCAGCAGCTTGGAGACAGGGGGTTACGAGCAGTACTTC
CASSLETGGYEQYF
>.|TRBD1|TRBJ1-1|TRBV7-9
TGTGCCAGCAGTGACAGGGAGACCACTGAAGCTTTCTTT
CASSDRETTEAFF
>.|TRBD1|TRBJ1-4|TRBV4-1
TGCGCCAGCAGCTCACCGGGACAGGGTAATAGTAAACTGTTTTTT
CASSSPGQGNSKLFF
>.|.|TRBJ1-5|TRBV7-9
TGTGCCAGCAGCTTATCTATTAGCAATCAGCCCCAGCATTTT
CASSLSISNQPQHF
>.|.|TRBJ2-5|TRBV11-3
TGTGCCAGCAGCTTAGGGGGGCAGAGTCCTTCCAGTGAGACCCAGTACTTC
CASSLGGQSPSSETQYF
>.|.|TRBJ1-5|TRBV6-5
TGTGCCAGCAAACGACCGGGGGGCAATCAGCCCCAGCATTTT
CASKRPGGNQPQHF
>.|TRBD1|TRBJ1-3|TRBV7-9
TGTGCCAGCAGCCCTTGGACAGGGAAAGATGGAAACACCATATATTTT
CASSPWTGKDGNTIYF
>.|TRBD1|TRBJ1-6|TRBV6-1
TGTGCCAGCAGTGAAAATCCCCCGGGACAGACTAATTCACCCCTCCACTTT
CASSENPPGQTNSPLHF
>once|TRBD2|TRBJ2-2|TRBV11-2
TGTGCCAGCAGCCAACCGGGACTAGCCACCGGGGAGCTGTTTTTT
CASSQPGLATGELFF
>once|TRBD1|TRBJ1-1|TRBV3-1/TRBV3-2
TGTGCCAGCAGCTATCAGACAGGGCAGGGTGAAGCTTTCTTT
CASSYQTGQGEAFF
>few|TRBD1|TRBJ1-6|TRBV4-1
TGCGCCAGCAGCCGGGAGGGACAGGGAAATTCACCCCTCCACTTT
CASSREGQGNSPLHF
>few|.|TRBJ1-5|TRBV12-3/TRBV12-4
TGTGCCAGCAGTTTTCAGGGGTCTCAGCCCCAGCATTTT
CASSFQGSQPQHF
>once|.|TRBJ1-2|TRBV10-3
TGTGCCATCAGTCATGCTAACTATGGCTACACCTTC
CAISHANYGYTF
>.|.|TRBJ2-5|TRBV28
TGTGCCAGCAGTTCAGGGAAAGAGACCCAGTACTTC
CASSSGKETQYF
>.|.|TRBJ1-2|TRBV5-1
TGCGCCAGCAGCTTCGCACAGGATGGCTACACCTTC
CASSFAQDGYTF
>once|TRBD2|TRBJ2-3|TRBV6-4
TGTGCCAGCAGCCTACTAGCGGGGGGATATAATACGCAGTATTTT
CASSLLAGGYNTQYF
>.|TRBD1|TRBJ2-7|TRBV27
TGTGCCAGCTCGGATAGAAGTTTCGGACAGGCCTACGAGCAGTACTTC
CASSDRSFGQAYEQYF
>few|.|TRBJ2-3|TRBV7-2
TGTGCCAGCAGCTTAGGGGCCACAGATACGCAGTATTTT
CASSLGATDTQYF
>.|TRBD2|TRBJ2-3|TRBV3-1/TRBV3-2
TGTGCCAGCAGCCCAAGTCGGGGGGGGGCAGATACGCAGTATTTT
CASSPSRGGADTQYF
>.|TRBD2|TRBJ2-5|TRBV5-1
TGCGCCAGCAGCCCGTTAGCGGGGGAGTACCAAGAGACCCAGTACTTC
CASSPLAGEYQETQYF
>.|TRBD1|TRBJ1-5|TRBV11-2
TGTGCCAGCAGCAAGGGACAGGGGGCTCAGCCCCAGCATTTT
CASSKGQGAQPQHF
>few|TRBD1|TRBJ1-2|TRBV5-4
TGTGCCAGCAGCGGAAGGGGGCGAATTGATAACTATGGCTACACCTTC
CASSGRGRIDNYGYTF
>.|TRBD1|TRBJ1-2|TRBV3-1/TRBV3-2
TGTGCCAGCAGCCAGACAGGGCAGTATGGCTACACCTTC
CASSQTGQYGYTF
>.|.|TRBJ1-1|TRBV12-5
TGTGCTAGTGGTTTCAGGGATGGCACTGAAGCTTTCTTT
CASGFRDGTEAFF
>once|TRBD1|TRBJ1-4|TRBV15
TGTGCCACCAGCCCAGAGTCGGGTGCGAGACAGGGAAGACTGTTTTTT
CATSPESGARQGRLFF
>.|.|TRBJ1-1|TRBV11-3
TGTGCCAGCAGCCGTCAGATGAACACTGAAGCTTTCTTT
CASSRQMNTEAFF
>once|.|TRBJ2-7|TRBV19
TGTGCCAGTAGTACGACAAGATCCTACGAGCAGTACTTC
CASSTTRSYEQYF
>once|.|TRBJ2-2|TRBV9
TGTGCCAGCAGCGTGGAGGGATGGGGAGTGGAGGAGCTGTTTTTT
CASSVEGWGVEELFF
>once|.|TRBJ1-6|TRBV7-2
TGTGCCAGCAGCCCCTACAATTCACCCCTCCACTTT
CASSPYNSPLHF
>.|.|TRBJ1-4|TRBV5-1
TGCGCCAGCAGCTTTGGTCAGCGGAATGAAAAACTGTTTTTT
CASSFGQRNEKLFF
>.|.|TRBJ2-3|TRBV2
TGTGCCAGCAGTGTACAGGACCCTACAGATACGCAGTATTTT
CASSVQDPTDTQYF
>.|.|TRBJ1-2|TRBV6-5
TGTGCCAGCGGGTCCCAGGGTCCCTATGGCTACACCTTC
CASGSQGPYGYTF
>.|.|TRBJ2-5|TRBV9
TGTGCCAGCAGCGTGGGGCTAGACCAAGAGACCCAGTACTTC
CASSVGLDQETQYF
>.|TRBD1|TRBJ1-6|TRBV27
TGTGCCAGCAGGCCCGGACAGGATAATTCACCCCTCCACTTT
CASRPGQDNSPLHF
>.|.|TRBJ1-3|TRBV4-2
TGTGCCAGCAGCCAAGACTCGGTGGGCGTCTCTGGAAACACCATATATTTT
CASSQDSVGVSGNTIYF
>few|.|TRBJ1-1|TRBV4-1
TGCGCCAGCAGCCCAAGAGGTCGGGAGGTGAACACTGAAGCTTTCTTT
CASSPRGREVNTEAFF
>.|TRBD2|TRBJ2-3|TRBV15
TGTGCCACCAGCAGAGGTTTGGAGCGGGGGGGCACAGATACGCAGTATTTT
CATSRGLERGGTDTQYF
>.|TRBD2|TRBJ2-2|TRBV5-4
TGTGCCAGCAGCTTTGGCAGGGCCGGGAGGACCGGGGAGCTGTTTTTT
CASSFGRAGRTGELFF
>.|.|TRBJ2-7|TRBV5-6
TGTGCCAGCAGCTTGGGGGGGCTTAGCTCCTACGAGCAGTACTTC
CASSLGGLSSYEQYF
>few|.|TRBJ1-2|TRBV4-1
TGCGCCAGCAGCCAAGCGGCAGGTCCGATTGCCTACACCTTC
CASSQAAGPIAYTF
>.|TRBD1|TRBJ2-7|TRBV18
TGTGCCAGCTCACTCTCGACAGGGGGCATCTACGAGCAGTACTTC
CASSLSTGGIYEQYF
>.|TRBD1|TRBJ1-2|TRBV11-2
TGTGCCAGCAGCTCTAACCGGGACAGGGTTAACTATGGCTACACCTTC
CASSSNRDRVNYGYTF
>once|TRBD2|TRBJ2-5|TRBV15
TGTGCCACCAGCGGGAGATCGGGCGGGGGAAAAGAGACCCAGTACTTC
CATSGRSGGGKETQYF
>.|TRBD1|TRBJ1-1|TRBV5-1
TGCGCCAGCAGCGGACAGGGAGCCGACACTGAAGCTTTCTTT
CASSGQGADTEAFF
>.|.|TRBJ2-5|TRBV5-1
TGCGCCAGCAGCACTCAGGGGCCGGAAGAGACCCAGTACTTC
CASSTQGPEETQYF
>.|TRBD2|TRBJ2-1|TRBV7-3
TGTGCCAGCAGCTTAGGGACTAGCCCCAATGAGCAGTTCTTC
CASSLGTSPNEQFF
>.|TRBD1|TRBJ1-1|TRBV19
TGTGCCAGTAGTCCAGGGACAGGGAGTGCCGAAGCTTTCTTT
CASSPGTGSAEAFF
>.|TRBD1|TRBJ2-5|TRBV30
TGTGCCTGGACCCAGGCAGGGGGTAAGGAGACCCAGTACTTC
CAWTQAGGKETQYF
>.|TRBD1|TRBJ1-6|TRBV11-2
TGTGCCAGCAGCTCTTCGACAGGGTCGGGCTCACCCCTCCACTTT
CASSSSTGSGSPLHF